The sequence of this TCR beta chain was determined in a study of tumor-infiltrating lymphocytes in primary liver carcinoma. The study extracted blood RNA from unsorted whole blood and also extracted germline DNA. Many counts were recorded for this clonotype. The V and J ends lost 6 bases and 0 bases respectively, with 12 bases between them. Per the germline V gene, CDR1 is MNHEY and CDR2 is SVGAGI. This CDR3 has 14 residues. TCR beta cDNA came from about 500 ng total RNA, primed with a constant-region primer. Employing slightly modified ARM-PCR, three nested multiplex PCR rounds were run, and these gave rise to the TCR beta libraries. A C-beta reverse primer and TRBV1-TRBV30 forward primers served in each of the first two PCR rounds, at about 10 cycles apiece. TCRdb called the multiplex PCR reads again in MiXCR, with one record for every CDR3 protein. The table shows 300,000 to 350,000 distinct CDR3 sequences, with approximately 54% occurring only once.

The source of this sequence is a woman aged 30 to 39 with primary liver carcinoma and hepatitis B virus infection. This chain joins TRBV6-5 and TRBJ2-7; a weak D match, TRBD1 (6 bases). Input material: peripheral blood. This chain's CDR3 is CASSRGQSSYEQYF. In nucleotides, the CDR3 is TGTGCCAGCAGCCGAGGACAGAGCTCCTACGAGCAGTACTTC.